The rows below give T cell receptor beta chains drawn from one sample of a study of shared clonotypes between healthy human individuals. Data came from immunoSEQ multiplex PCR; TCRdb stores just in-frame clones and leaves some out. The profile shows about 600,000 clones, about 95% of them singletons. Input material: naive CD8+ T cells sorted from blood. These receptors all come from a woman in her 30s in good health. CDR3s include the opening cysteine and the closing phenylalanine or tryptophan. D genes are given only for firm matches. Only part of the rows carry a size: once, few, many, or a class if the clone is expanded.

>TRBJ2-1|.|TRBV7-2|.|13
TGTGCCAGCAGCACCCCCCTGTTCAATGAGCAGTTCTTC
CASSTPLFNEQFF
>TRBJ1-2|.|TRBV2|.|10
TGTGCCAGCATTTTCGATGGCTACACCTTC
CASIFDGYTF
>TRBJ1-5|.|TRBV5-6|.|16
TGTGCCAGCAGTTCTGGAGCTAAGGGGGTGGTTCAGCCCCAGCATTTT
CASSSGAKGVVQPQHF
>TRBJ2-7|.|TRBV4-1|.|16
TGCGCCAGCAGCCAAGAGCCGCCGGTTGGTTCCTACGAGCAGTACTTC
CASSQEPPVGSYEQYF
>TRBJ2-1|TRBD2|TRBV27|once|14
TGTGCCAGCAGTTTAGGGACTAGCGGGAGTGGGAAGTTCTTC
CASSLGTSGSGKFF
>TRBJ2-7|.|TRBV7-8|.|14
TGTGCCAGCAGCTCGCTTACTGGGAACTACGAGCAGTACTTC
CASSSLTGNYEQYF
>TRBJ2-1|.|TRBV28|.|13
TGTGCCAGCAGTTTAGATAGGGCCAATGAGCAGTTCTTC
CASSLDRANEQFF
>TRBJ2-2|.|TRBV11-2|.|16
TGTGCCAGCAGGCCGCCCACCTTGAGACAAACCGGGGAGCTGTTTTTT
CASRPPTLRQTGELFF
>TRBJ1-2|TRBD1|TRBV29-1|.|12
TGCAGCGCCCAAACAGGGGGAGGTGGCTACACCTTC
CSAQTGGGGYTF
>TRBJ1-1|.|TRBV10-3|.|13
TGTGCCATCAGTGACCCGGGGGGCACTGAAGCTTTCTTT
CAISDPGGTEAFF
>TRBJ2-7|.|TRBV4-1|.|15
TGCGCCAGCAGCCAACGCAGCCCAAGCTCCTACGAGCAGTACTTC
CASSQRSPSSYEQYF
>TRBJ1-2|TRBD1|TRBV16|.|15
TGTGCCAGCAGCCGTGACAGGGGGCGCGACTATGGCTACACCTTC
CASSRDRGRDYGYTF
>TRBJ2-7|.|TRBV5-6|.|14
TGTGCCAGCAGCTTCAGTGATACCACCTACGAGCAGTACTTC
CASSFSDTTYEQYF
>TRBJ2-7|.|TRBV18|.|11
TGTGCCAGCTCGGATGAATACGAGCAGTACTTC
CASSDEYEQYF
>TRBJ2-1|.|TRBV30|.|14
TGTGCCTGGAGTGTCTCGCTAGCATACAATGAGCAGTTCTTC
CAWSVSLAYNEQFF
>TRBJ1-1|.|TRBV5-1|.|17
TGCGCCAGCAGCTTGGAACAGGGCAGATTAGGTGGCACTGAAGCTTTCTTT
CASSLEQGRLGGTEAFF
>TRBJ2-7|.|TRBV27|.|14
TGTGCCAGCAGTTTAAGACTGCACACCTACGAGCAGTACTTC
CASSLRLHTYEQYF
>TRBJ2-1|.|TRBV5-8|.|13
TGTGCCAGCAGCACGGGTACCCCTAATGAGCAGTTCTTC
CASSTGTPNEQFF
>TRBJ1-2|.|TRBV19|.|16
TGTGCCAGTAGTCAGATCTACGGAGGTGCAACGGACGGCTACACCTTC
CASSQIYGGATDGYTF
>TRBJ1-1|.|TRBV28|.|13
TGTGCCAGCAGCGGAGTACGACAAGCCGAAGCTTTCTTT
CASSGVRQAEAFF
>TRBJ2-1|TRBD2|TRBV11-2|.|16
TGTGCCAGCAGCCTACCAGCGGGAGGGCCCTACAATGAGCAGTTCTTC
CASSLPAGGPYNEQFF
>TRBJ2-5|TRBD1|TRBV27|.|14
TGTGCCAGCACTCGGACAGGGGGACAAGAGACCCAGTACTTC
CASTRTGGQETQYF
>TRBJ1-3|.|TRBV7-6|.|14
TGTGCCAGCTCGGTGGCAGGGGCCGGAAACACCATATATTTT
CASSVAGAGNTIYF
>TRBJ2-7|.|TRBV19|.|13
TGTGCCAGTAGTGTAGAGTCGACCTACGAGCAGTACTTC
CASSVESTYEQYF
>TRBJ2-2|.|TRBV13|.|14
TGTGCCAGCAGCTTAGCACGGAACACCGGGGAGCTGTTTTTT
CASSLARNTGELFF
>TRBJ1-1|.|TRBV19|.|12
TGTGCCAGTTCCACTGCGAAGACTGAAGCTTTCTTT
CASSTAKTEAFF
>TRBJ1-5|.|TRBV6-5|.|13
TGTGCCAGCAGTTACGGCAGAAATCAGCCCCAGCATTTT
CASSYGRNQPQHF
>TRBJ2-7|TRBD1|TRBV6-5|.|14
TGTGCCAGCAATCCCCAGGGGGCATTCTACGAGCAGTACTTC
CASNPQGAFYEQYF
>TRBJ2-7|TRBD2|TRBV28|.|13
TGTGCCAGTATGTTGGGGGGGTCCTACGAGCAGTACTTC
CASMLGGSYEQYF
>TRBJ2-7|.|TRBV28|once|15
TGTGCCAGCAGGACCTTCAGGGTGAATTTTAACGAGCAGTACTTC
CASRTFRVNFNEQYF
>TRBJ2-3|.|TRBV2|once|13
TGTGCCAGCAGTGGAATAACCACAGATACGCAGTATTTT
CASSGITTDTQYF
>TRBJ2-7|TRBD2|TRBV6-4|.|14
TGTGCCAGCCTTACTAGCGGGGACCTCTCTGAGCAGTACTTC
CASLTSGDLSEQYF
>TRBJ2-1|TRBD2|TRBV27|.|13
TGTGCCAGCAGTTTATCGAGCGGGAGCTGGGAGTTCTTC
CASSLSSGSWEFF
>TRBJ2-3|TRBD2|TRBV4-2|.|19
TGTGCCAGCAGCCAAGAAGGACTAGCGGGAGGCCCTAGCACAGATACGCAGTATTTT
CASSQEGLAGGPSTDTQYF
>TRBJ2-7|.|TRBV11-2|.|11
TGTGCCAGCAGCTTAGACGGCGAGCAGTACTTC
CASSLDGEQYF
>TRBJ2-1|.|TRBV27|.|12
TGTGCCAGCAGTCTAACCTGGGGGGAGCAGTTCTTC
CASSLTWGEQFF
>TRBJ2-7|.|TRBV4-2|.|14
TGTGCCAGCAGCCATATGGACAAGTCCTACGAGCAGTACTTC
CASSHMDKSYEQYF